One and the same sample provided the 22 T cell receptor beta chains below, sequenced in a study of shared clonotypes between healthy human individuals. Here immunoSEQ multiplex PCR was the method, and the copy in TCRdb shows in-frame clones only, minus some. This table holds some 1 million clones, around 75% found once. The sequenced sample was memory CD4+ T cells sorted from blood. Subset indicated: CD45RA-negative fraction. All receptors derive from a man aged 18 to 29 in good health.

J is TRBJ2-3 and V is TRBV18; D uncertain. This CDR3 comprises 15 residues. Germline-derived CDR1 and CDR2 are KGHSH and LQKENI. Trimming stripped 0 bases from V and 6 bases from J, with 13 bases between. CDR3: CASSPPHHVRDTQYF. CDR3 nucleotides: TGTGCCAGCTCACCACCCCACCACGTTCGCGATACGCAGTATTTT.

This clone was detected once. The V and J genes are TRBV9 and TRBJ2-2; 7 positions agree with TRBD1. The germline V gene has CDR1 SGDLS and CDR2 YYNGEE. The CDR3 sequence is 15 residues long. The V gene end was trimmed by 2 bases and the J gene end by 4 bases; junction bases not matched to a gene: 5. In DNA form, the CDR3 reads TGTGCCAGCAGCGTGAGGCAGGGGGTCACCGGGGAGCTGTTTTTT. Its protein is CASSVRQGVTGELFF. The full variable domain, rest sourced from reference TRBV9 and TRBJ2-2, is DSGVTQTPKHLITATGQRVTLRCSPRSGDLSVYWYQQSLDQGLQFLIQYYNGEERAKGNILERFSAQQFPDLHSELNLSSLELGDSALYFCASSVRQGVTGELFFGEGSRLTVL.

V is TRBV5-1 and J is TRBJ2-7; TRBD2 matches at 11 bases. Germline values: CDR1 SGHRS, CDR2 YFSETQ. V dropped 0 bases and J dropped 1; count of bases not matched to a gene: 6. This CDR3 spans 17 amino acids. For the CDR3, the DNA is TGCGCCAGCAGCTTGGAGACTAGCGGGACAATTTCCTACGAGCAGTACTTC. It translates to CASSLETSGTISYEQYF.

This clone came up once. The V and J genes are TRBV11-1 and TRBJ2-3, with a weak D call TRBD1 (6 bases). This CDR3 contains 15 residues. CDR1 and CDR2 (germline): SGHAT, FQDESV (reference sequence). The ends were cut back, 3 bases at V and 2 bases at J, with 12 bases in the middle. This CDR3 is CASSFFQGLTDTQYF. CDR3 sequence (DNA): TGTGCCAGCAGCTTTTTCCAGGGGCTCACAGATACGCAGTATTTT.

This clone was seen just once. The V call is TRBV11-2, the J call TRBJ2-1, with no clear D. CDR1 and CDR2 (germline): SGHAT, FQNNGV. This CDR3 is built from 11 residues. Trimming took off 6 bases at V and 11 bases at J, with 11 bases between the two ends. This CDR3 reads CASRRLGQQFF. CDR3 in DNA: TGTGCCAGCAGACGTTTAGGCCAGCAGTTCTTC.

The chain is built from TRBV19 and TRBJ2-6, with D possibly called TRBD1 or TRBD2 (5 bases each). Germline V gene data show CDR1 as LNHDA and CDR2 as SQIVND (reference sequence). V was clipped by 4 bases and J by 0 bases, with 16 bases between them. The CDR3 has 18 amino acids. CDR3 protein: CASSTPTGANSGANVLTF. The DNA for the CDR3 is TGTGCCAGTAGTACCCCGACCGGGGCCAACTCTGGGGCCAACGTCCTGACTTTC.

This clone was detected once. J is TRBJ2-1 and V is TRBV19; 10 positions agree with TRBD2. The V segment lost 3 bases and the J segment 10 bases; nucleotides outside the gene matches: 6. Germline CDR1 is LNHDA and CDR2 is SQIVND (reference sequence). CDR3 length equals 14 residues. CDR3 in amino acids: CASSMPGTSVEQFF. The CDR3 nucleotides read TGTGCCAGTAGTATGCCTGGGACTAGCGTGGAGCAGTTCTTC.

Only a few counts were recorded for this clone. Other DNA sequences in the sample encode the same CDR3. The V gene is TRBV7-9, the J gene TRBJ1-1; TRBD1 is a possible D gene (5 bases). Germline V gene lookup returns CDR1 SEHNR and CDR2 FQNEAQ (reference sequence). The V end was cut by 4 bases, the J end by 1 base, with 10 bases between. The CDR3 is 14 amino acids. The CDR3 is CASSSRQTNTEAFF. The CDR3 DNA reads as TGTGCCAGCAGCTCGCGACAGACGAACACTGAAGCTTTCTTT. The complete variable domain, with remaining parts taken from reference TRBV7-9 and TRBJ1-1, reads DTGVSQNPRHKITKRGQNVTFRCDPISEHNRLYWYRQTLGQGPEFLTYFQNEAQLEKSRLLSDRFSAERPKGSFSTLEIQRTEQGDSAMYLCASSSRQTNTEAFFGQGTRLTVV.

The chain recombines TRBV19 with TRBJ1-2; maybe TRBD1 (5 bases). Germline CDR1 and CDR2: LNHDA and SQIVND (reference sequence). V was shortened by 6 bases and J by 4 bases, with 15 bases between the two germline ends. This CDR3 contains 14 residues. For the CDR3, the DNA is TGTGCCAGTAGAAGGACGGGGGTGGGCTATGGCTACACCTTC. Amino acid sequence: CASRRTGVGYGYTF.

The J gene is TRBJ1-5, the V gene TRBV19; the D gene is possibly TRBD1 (6 bases). There are 14 residues in the CDR3. Looked up from germline, CDR1 is LNHDA and CDR2 is SQIVND (reference sequence). V gave up 5 bases and J gave up 1 base, with 9 bases separating them. CDR3 DNA sequence: TGTGCCAGTAGTTCCCAGGGGAGCAATCAGCCCCAGCATTTT. Protein sequence: CASSSQGSNQPQHF. Full variable domain (remainder filled in from reference TRBV19 and TRBJ1-5): DGGITQSPKYLFRKEGQNVTLSCEQNLNHDAMYWYRQDPGQGLRLIYYSQIVNDFQKGDIAEGYSVSREKKESFPLTVTSAQKNPTAFYLCASSSQGSNQPQHFGDGTRLSIL.

The CDR3 coding sequence is TGTGCCAGCAGTTTATATCGAGGTAATAGCAATCAGCCCCAGCATTTT. It specifies CASSLYRGNSNQPQHF. The chain is built from TRBV28 and TRBJ1-5; D unclear. V lost 1 base and J 0 bases, leaving 10 bases between the germline ends. CDR1 and CDR2 (germline): MDHEN, SYDVKM. The CDR3 totals 16 residues.

The chain carries TRBV30 and TRBJ2-5, with D hard to call. Germline lookup yields CDR1 GTSNPN and CDR2 SVGIG (reference sequence). The germline V and J ends were trimmed by 3 bases and 1 base, with 9 bases remaining between them. This CDR3 is built from 13 residues. The CDR3 bases are TGTGCCTGGAGGGGCGGATTCCAAGAGACCCAGTACTTC. The encoded protein is CAWRGGFQETQYF. The variable domain in full, completed from reference TRBV30 and TRBJ2-5, reads SQTIHQWPATLVQPVGSPLSLECTVEGTSNPNLYWYRQAAGRGLQLLFYSVGIGQISSEVPQNLSASRPQDRQFILSSKKLLLSDSGFYLCAWRGGFQETQYFGPGTRLLVL.

The chain uses TRBV6-5 and TRBJ2-2, with D unclear. V lost 6 bases and J lost 6, with 17 bases in between. In germline, CDR1 is MNHEY, CDR2 SVGAGI. This CDR3 has 15 residues. The CDR3 protein is CASSPRQVGAGELFF. Written as DNA, the CDR3 is TGTGCCAGCAGCCCCCGGCAGGTAGGAGCCGGGGAGCTGTTTTTT.

In regard to this clone: Only one base separates this from a far larger clonotype, so it likely reflects a read error. This sequence joins TRBV29-1 and TRBJ1-1; no clear D gene. Germline values: CDR1 SQVTM, CDR2 ANQGSEA. The CDR3 length is 13 residues. The CDR3 DNA is TGCAGCGCAGTCACAGAGTTGAACAATGAAGCTTTCTTT. Its translation: CSAVTELNNEAFF.

With regard to this clone: Compared with germline, one end of the junction differs, possibly owing to a read error. V and J are TRBV4-1 and TRBJ2-7, with 9 positions matching TRBD1. The CDR3 has 17 residues. Germline CDR1 MGHRA, CDR2 YSYEKL. CDR3 sequence (DNA): TGCGCCAGCAGCCCCCTACCAACAGGGGGCAGCTCCGACGAGCAGTACTTC. Amino acids: CASSPLPTGGSSDEQYF.

The gene calls are TRBV7-9 and TRBJ1-1; D gene unclear. The length of the CDR3 is 12 residues. The germline V gene encodes CDR1 SEHNR and CDR2 FQNEAQ (reference sequence). The V and J ends lost 3 bases and 6 bases respectively, with 8 bases between them. This CDR3 reads CASSFATPEAFF. Written as DNA, the CDR3 is TGTGCCAGCAGCTTCGCGACCCCTGAAGCTTTCTTT. The full variable domain, its missing parts supplied by reference TRBV7-9 and TRBJ1-1, is DTGVSQNPRHKITKRGQNVTFRCDPISEHNRLYWYRQTLGQGPEFLTYFQNEAQLEKSRLLSDRFSAERPKGSFSTLEIQRTEQGDSAMYLCASSFATPEAFFGQGTRLTVV.

The chain carries TRBV30 and TRBJ1-2; 8 bases agree with TRBD1. This CDR3 is built from 11 residues. V lost 7 bases, J lost 7 bases, and 5 bases stayed unmatched. Germline V lookup: CDR1 GTSNPN, CDR2 SVGIG (reference sequence). CDR3 sequence reads: CALGQVPGYTF. For the CDR3, the DNA is TGTGCCTTGGGACAGGTTCCTGGCTACACCTTC.

This clone was seen more than once but under ten times. This specimen includes other DNA sequences encoding the same CDR3. The chain carries TRBV6-5 and TRBJ2-1; 13 nucleotides line up with TRBD2. CDR1 and CDR2 (germline): MNHEY, SVGAGI. Unmatched junction bases numbered 1, after V lost 5 bases and J lost 3 bases. The CDR3 has 15 residues. CDR3 in amino acids: CASSRTSGGYNEQFF. The CDR3 region has the DNA TGTGCCAGCAGTCGGACTAGCGGGGGCTACAATGAGCAGTTCTTC.

The genes are TRBV13 and TRBJ1-2; perhaps TRBD1 as D (6 bases). The CDR3 has 14 residues. Germline CDR1 is PRHDT and CDR2 is FYEKMQ (reference sequence). V was trimmed by 5 bases and J by 7 bases, leaving 17 bases between them. CDR3 DNA: TGTGCCAGCAGCCAAACAGGGATAGGGTCTGGCTACACCTTC. Amino acids: CASSQTGIGSGYTF.

The chain carries TRBV5-4 and TRBJ2-7; no firm D call. From germline, CDR1 is SGHNT and CDR2 YYREEE (reference sequence). V lost 4 bases to trimming and J lost 6 bases, with 11 bases between them. CDR3 length equals 12 residues. This CDR3 is CASSKRMGEQYF. CDR3 nucleotides: TGTGCCAGCAGCAAGCGAATGGGCGAGCAGTACTTC.

This clone was found once. The chain has TRBV7-9 and TRBJ2-1, with 10 bases matching TRBD2. The ends lost 1 base at V and 10 bases at J; junction bases unmatched: 7. The CDR3 spans 15 residues. Germline-derived CDR1 and CDR2 are SEHNR and FQNEAQ (reference sequence). CDR3 bases: TGTGCCAGCAGCTTAGGCCTAGCGGGGGTATACGAGCAGTTCTTC. Its protein product is CASSLGLAGVYEQFF.

The chain joins TRBV6-5 to TRBJ2-2; a possible D gene is TRBD1 (5 bases). This CDR3 contains 15 residues. Deletions cut 2 bases from V and 5 bases from J, with 12 bases between. Per the germline V gene, CDR1 is MNHEY and CDR2 is SVGAGI. The CDR3 here is CASSYGIRGTGELFF. CDR3 in DNA: TGTGCCAGCAGTTACGGGATTAGGGGTACCGGGGAGCTGTTTTTT.